Sequencing of this T cell receptor (beta chain) was carried out in a study of blood T cell repertoires in COVID-19. The overall study: The origin of the acute and convalescent COVID-19 samples was the United States, Italy and Spain.

Libraries were prepared by immunoSEQ multiplex PCR; TCRdb keeps only in-frame clonotypes and omits some of them. This sample yields about 59,000 clones, of which about 91% are seen a single time; around 18% belongs to the top ten. Trimming removed 0 bases from V and 5 bases from J; junction bases left unmatched: 0. Germline CDR1 SGHDT, CDR2 YYEEEE. This CDR3 has 14 amino acids. J is TRBJ2-5 and V is TRBV5-6; 11 positions agree with TRBD1. Sequencing was done on a sample of peripheral blood. The receptor comes from a woman aged 80 or over with active COVID-19. CDR3 DNA sequence: TGTGCCAGCAGCTTGGGGACAGGGGGCGAGACCCAGTACTTC. This translates into CASSLGTGGETQYF.